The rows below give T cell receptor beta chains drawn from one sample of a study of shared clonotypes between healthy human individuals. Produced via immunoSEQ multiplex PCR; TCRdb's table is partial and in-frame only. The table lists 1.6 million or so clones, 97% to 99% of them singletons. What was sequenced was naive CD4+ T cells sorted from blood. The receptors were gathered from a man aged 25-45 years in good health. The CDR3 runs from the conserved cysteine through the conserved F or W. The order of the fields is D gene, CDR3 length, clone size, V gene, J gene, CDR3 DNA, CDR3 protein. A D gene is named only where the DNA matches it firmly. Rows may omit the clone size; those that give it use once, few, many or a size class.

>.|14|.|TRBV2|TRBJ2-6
TGTGCCAGCAGTTCCGATTCCGGGGCCAACGTCCTGACTTTC
CASSSDSGANVLTF
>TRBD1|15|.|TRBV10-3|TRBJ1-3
TGTGCCATCAGTGAGGGACAGGGAACTGGAAACACCATATATTTT
CAISEGQGTGNTIYF
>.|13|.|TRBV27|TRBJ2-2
TGTGCCAGCAAGTCCGCGAACACCGGGGAGCTGTTTTTT
CASKSANTGELFF
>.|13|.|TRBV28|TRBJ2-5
TGTGCCAGCAGTTTCCCGGTGGGGGAGACCCAGTACTTC
CASSFPVGETQYF
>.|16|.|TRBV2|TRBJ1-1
TGTGCCAGCAGTCCACCTCTAATCCTTTCGAGGACTGAAGCTTTCTTT
CASSPPLILSRTEAFF
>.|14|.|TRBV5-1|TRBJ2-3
TGCGCCAGCAGCTTGGGGGGACTGTCAGATACGCAGTATTTT
CASSLGGLSDTQYF
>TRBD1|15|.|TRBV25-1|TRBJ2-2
TGTGCCAGCAGCTTGGGACAGGGAGAGACCGGGGAGCTGTTTTTT
CASSLGQGETGELFF
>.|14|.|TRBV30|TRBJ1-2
TGTGCCTGGATCGGGACCATAAGTAGCTATGGCTACACCTTC
CAWIGTISSYGYTF
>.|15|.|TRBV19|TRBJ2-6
TGTGCCAGTAGTATGGGCCGCTCTGGGGCCAACGTCCTGACTTTC
CASSMGRSGANVLTF
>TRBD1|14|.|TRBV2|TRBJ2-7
TGTGCCAGCAGTTGGACAGGGTATTCCTACGAGCAGTACTTC
CASSWTGYSYEQYF
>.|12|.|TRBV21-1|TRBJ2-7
TGTGCCAGCAGCTGCACTGTCTACGAGCAGTACTTC
CASSCTVYEQYF
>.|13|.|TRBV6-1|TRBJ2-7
TGTGCCAGCAGTGAAATATCTCTAGGCGAGCAGTACTTC
CASSEISLGEQYF
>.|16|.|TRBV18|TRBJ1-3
TGTGCCAGCTCACCCTCAATGGTCATGTCTGGAAACACCATATATTTT
CASSPSMVMSGNTIYF
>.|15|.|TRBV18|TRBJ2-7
TGTGCCAGCTCACCCAGACCTCGTACCGACTACGAGCAGTACTTC
CASSPRPRTDYEQYF
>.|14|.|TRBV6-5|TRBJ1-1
TGTGCCAGCAGTATCACGGTCCTGAGCACTGAAGCTTTCTTT
CASSITVLSTEAFF
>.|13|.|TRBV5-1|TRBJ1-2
TGCGCCAGCAGCCTTAGATTTGGGGATGGCTACACCTTC
CASSLRFGDGYTF
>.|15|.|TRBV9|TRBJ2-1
TGTGCCAGCAGCATGAGCGTGGAGGGCTACAATGAGCAGTTCTTC
CASSMSVEGYNEQFF
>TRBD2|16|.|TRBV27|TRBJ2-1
TGTGCCAGCAGTTTCTTACTAGCGGGAGGACACAATGAGCAGTTCTTC
CASSFLLAGGHNEQFF
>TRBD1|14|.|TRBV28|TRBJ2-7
TGTGCCAGCTTGGACAGGGAAGACTCCTACGAGCAGTACTTC
CASLDREDSYEQYF
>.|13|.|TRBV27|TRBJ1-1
TGTGCCAGCAGTTTGTCGGGGCGGACTGAAGCTTTCTTT
CASSLSGRTEAFF
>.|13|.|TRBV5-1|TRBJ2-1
TGCGCCAGCACTCGGACTGGATCCTATGAGCAGTTCTTC
CASTRTGSYEQFF
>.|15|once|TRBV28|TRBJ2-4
TGTGCCAGCAGCCTGAGCGGGCCCAGGGGGAACATTCAGTACTTC
CASSLSGPRGNIQYF
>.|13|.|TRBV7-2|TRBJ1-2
TGTGCCAGCAGCTTAGAACAGAACTATGGCTACACCTTC
CASSLEQNYGYTF
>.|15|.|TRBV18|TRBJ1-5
TGTGCCAGCTCACCCGGAACAGGGCTTTCTCAGCCCCAGCATTTT
CASSPGTGLSQPQHF